The 2 T cell receptor beta chains below all came from one sample that was sequenced in a study of shared T cell receptors in the human thymus. Produced via immunoSEQ multiplex PCR; TCRdb's table is partial and in-frame only. Of hundreds of thousands of clones listed, around 87% are singletons. The sample also formed part of further work on human thymus T cells.

The sequencing sample was made of thymocytes. The receptors were sampled from a boy in the first two years of life with a congenital heart defect.

The chain couples TRBV18 to TRBJ1-1; maybe TRBD1 (6 bases). The V and J ends lost 0 bases and 8 bases respectively, with 16 bases between them. CDR1 is KGHSH, CDR2 LQKENI, per germline. This CDR3 is 15 amino acids long. The CDR3 here is CASSPPPPQGTEAFF. The CDR3 DNA reads as TGTGCCAGCTCACCACCTCCCCCGCAGGGGACCGAAGCTTTCTTT.

This clone was detected only a few times. The rearrangement links TRBV5-4 to TRBJ1-1, with D uncertain. CDR1 and CDR2 (germline): SGHNT, YYREEE (reference sequence). This CDR3 comprises 12 residues. V was cut by 4 bases and J by 0 bases, with 4 bases left in between. The CDR3 DNA follows: TGTGCCAGCAGCCAGATGAACACTGAAGCTTTCTTT. It is translated as CASSQMNTEAFF.